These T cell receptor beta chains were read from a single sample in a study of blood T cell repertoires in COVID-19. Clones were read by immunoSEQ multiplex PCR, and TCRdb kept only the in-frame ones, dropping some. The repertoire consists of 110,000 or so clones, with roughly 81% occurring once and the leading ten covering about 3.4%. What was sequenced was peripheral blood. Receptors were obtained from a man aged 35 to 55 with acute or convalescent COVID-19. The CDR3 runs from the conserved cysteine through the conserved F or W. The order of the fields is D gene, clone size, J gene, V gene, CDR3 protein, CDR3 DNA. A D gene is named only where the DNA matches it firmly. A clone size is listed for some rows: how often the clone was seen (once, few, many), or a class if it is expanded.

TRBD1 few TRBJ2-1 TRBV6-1 CASSDEAGGYNEQFF TGTGCCAGCAGTGATGAGGCAGGGGGCTACAATGAGCAGTTCTTC
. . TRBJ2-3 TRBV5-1 CASSLWGADTQYF TGCGCCAGCAGCTTGTGGGGGGCAGATACGCAGTATTTT
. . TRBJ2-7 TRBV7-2 CASSPRPQGLGYEQYF TGTGCCAGCAGCCCCAGACCCCAGGGATTAGGCTACGAGCAGTACTTC
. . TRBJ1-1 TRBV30 CAWSHATGTEAFF TGTGCCTGGAGCCATGCCACGGGGACTGAAGCTTTCTTT
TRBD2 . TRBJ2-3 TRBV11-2 CASSPLRLAGGSTDTQYF TGTGCCAGCAGCCCACTCCGACTAGCGGGGGGTTCGACAGATACGCAGTATTTT
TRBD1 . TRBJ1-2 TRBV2 CASRTGSVGGYGYTF TGTGCCAGCAGGACAGGGTCGGTAGGGGGCTATGGCTACACCTTC
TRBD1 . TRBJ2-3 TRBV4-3 CASSQERVQGVADTQYF TGCGCCAGCAGCCAAGAACGGGTCCAGGGGGTCGCAGATACGCAGTATTTT
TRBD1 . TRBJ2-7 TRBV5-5 CASTWGQGFYEQYF TGTGCCAGCACCTGGGGACAGGGTTTCTACGAGCAGTACTTC
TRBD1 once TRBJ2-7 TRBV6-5 CASTRTGVSSYEQYF TGTGCCAGCACCCGAACAGGGGTGAGCTCCTACGAGCAGTACTTC
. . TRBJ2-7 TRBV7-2 CASSLGTTAAWEQYF TGTGCCAGCAGCTTAGGGACTACGGCGGCGTGGGAGCAGTACTTC
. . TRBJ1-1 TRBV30 CAWSVGQGNPEAFF TGTGCCTGGAGTGTCGGGCAGGGGAACCCTGAAGCTTTCTTT
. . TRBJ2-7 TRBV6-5 CASEGTRSYEQYF TGTGCCAGCGAAGGGACACGGAGCTACGAGCAGTACTTC
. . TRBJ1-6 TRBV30 CAWSGDTYNSPLHF TGTGCCTGGAGTGGGGACACCTATAATTCACCCCTCCACTTT
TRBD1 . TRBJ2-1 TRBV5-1 CASSPATGGGVNEQFF TGCGCCAGCAGCCCTGCTACAGGGGGCGGGGTCAATGAGCAGTTCTTC
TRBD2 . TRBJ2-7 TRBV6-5 CASAGTSGYEQYF TGTGCCAGCGCCGGGACTAGCGGCTACGAGCAGTACTTC
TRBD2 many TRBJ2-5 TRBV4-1 CASSLPSGGAGETQYF TGCGCCAGCAGCCTGCCCAGCGGGGGCGCCGGGGAGACCCAGTACTTC
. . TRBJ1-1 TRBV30 CAWSRAGLTEAFF TGTGCCTGGAGCAGGGCAGGGCTCACTGAAGCTTTCTTT
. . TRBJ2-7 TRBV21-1 CASSSGTGGEQYF TGTGCCAGCAGTTCCGGGACAGGGGGAGAGCAGTACTTC
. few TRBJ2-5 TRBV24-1 CATKGWEEETQYF TGTGCCACCAAAGGGTGGGAGGAAGAGACCCAGTACTTC
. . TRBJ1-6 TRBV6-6 CASRYGDNSPLHF TGTGCCAGCAGGTACGGAGATAATTCACCCCTCCACTTT
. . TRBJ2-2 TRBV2 CASSEGPGLTGELFF TGTGCCAGCAGTGAAGGTCCAGGTCTGACCGGGGAGCTGTTTTTT
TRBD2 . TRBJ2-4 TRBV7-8 CASSPGLAGAQAKNIQYF TGTGCCAGCAGCCCGGGACTAGCGGGGGCCCAAGCCAAAAACATTCAGTACTTC
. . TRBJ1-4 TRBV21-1 CASSRTRGDSASKAGF TGTGCCAGCAGCAGAACTCGAGGGGACAGCGCCTCCAAGGCAGGTTTT
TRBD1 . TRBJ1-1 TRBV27 CASSPGTGLNTEAFF TGTGCCAGCAGCCCGGGGACAGGGCTGAACACTGAAGCTTTCTTT
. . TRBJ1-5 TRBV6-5 CASSKTLAQPQHF TGTGCCAGCAGCAAGACACTGGCCCAGCCCCAGCATTTT
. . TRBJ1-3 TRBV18 CASSPRGPEALSGNTIYF TGTGCCAGCTCACCCCGAGGCCCGGAGGCTCTCTCTGGAAACACCATATATTTT
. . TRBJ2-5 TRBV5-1 CASSLLQGYGTQYF TGCGCCAGCAGCTTGTTACAGGGTTATGGGACCCAGTACTTC
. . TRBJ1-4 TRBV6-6 CASRVQGSFGEKLFF TGTGCCAGCAGAGTACAGGGATCCTTCGGTGAAAAACTGTTTTTT
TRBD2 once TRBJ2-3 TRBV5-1 CASSLGGGRDTDTQYF TGCGCCAGCAGCTTGGGCGGGGGGCGGGACACAGATACGCAGTATTTT
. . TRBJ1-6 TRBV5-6 CASSFSKKSPLHF TGTGCCAGCAGCTTCAGTAAAAAATCACCCCTCCACTTT
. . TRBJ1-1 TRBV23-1 CASSHRRGMNTEAFF TGCGCCAGCAGTCATAGAAGGGGTATGAACACTGAAGCTTTCTTT
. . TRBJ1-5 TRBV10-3 CAISESMGFAGGSNQPQHF TGTGCCATCAGTGAGTCGATGGGCTTTGCCGGGGGGAGCAATCAGCCCCAGCATTTT
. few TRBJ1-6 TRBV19 CASSLQTGILPLHF TGTGCCAGTAGTCTCCAGACAGGAATATTACCCCTCCACTTT
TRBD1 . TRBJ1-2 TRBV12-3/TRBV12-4 CASTHRGDGYTF TGTGCCAGCACCCACAGGGGAGATGGCTACACCTTC
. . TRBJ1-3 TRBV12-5 CASGLVLGGELAGSGNTIYF TGTGCTAGTGGTTTGGTTTTAGGGGGTGAGCTGGCAGGCTCTGGAAACACCATATATTTT
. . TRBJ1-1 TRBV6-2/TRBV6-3 CASSYSTESMNTEAFF TGTGCCAGCAGTTACTCGACAGAGAGCATGAACACTGAAGCTTTCTTT
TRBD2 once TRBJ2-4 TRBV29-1 CSVPRGDAKNIQYF TGCAGCGTCCCCCGGGGGGATGCCAAAAACATTCAGTACTTC
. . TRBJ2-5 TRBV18 CASSPQGYETQYF TGTGCCAGCTCACCCCAGGGGTACGAGACCCAGTACTTC
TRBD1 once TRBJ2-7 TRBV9 CASSDGTGYFNEQYF TGTGCCAGCAGCGACGGGACAGGGTATTTCAACGAGCAGTACTTC
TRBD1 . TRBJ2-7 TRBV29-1 CSVGSGTGLGYEQYF TGCAGCGTTGGGTCCGGGACAGGTTTGGGCTACGAGCAGTACTTC
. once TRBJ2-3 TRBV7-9 CASSYSGKDTQYF TGTGCCAGCAGCTACTCAGGGAAAGATACGCAGTATTTT
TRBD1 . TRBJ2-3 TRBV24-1 CATSEPTDRGRTDTQYF TGTGCCACCAGTGAACCGACGGACAGGGGAAGGACAGATACGCAGTATTTT
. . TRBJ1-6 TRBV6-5 CASRYSYSYNSPLHF TGTGCCAGCAGATACTCTTACTCCTATAATTCACCCCTCCACTTT
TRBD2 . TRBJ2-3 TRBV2 CASSEAGLAGSFTDTQYF TGTGCCAGCAGTGAAGCGGGACTAGCGGGGTCCTTCACAGATACGCAGTATTTT
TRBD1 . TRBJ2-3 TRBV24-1 CATSETRQGTTDTQYF TGTGCCACCAGTGAAACCAGACAGGGTACGACAGATACGCAGTATTTT
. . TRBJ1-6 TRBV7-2 CASSLVGGEPLHF TGTGCCAGCAGCTTAGTCGGGGGGGAACCCCTCCACTTT
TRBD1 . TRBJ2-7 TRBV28 CASLKTGTATYEQYF TGTGCCAGCCTCAAAACCGGGACAGCCACCTACGAGCAGTACTTC
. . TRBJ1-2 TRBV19 CASSIGTVYGYTF TGTGCCAGTAGTATAGGGACAGTCTATGGCTACACCTTC
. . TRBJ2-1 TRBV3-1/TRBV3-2 CASSHLDSEQFF TGTGCCAGCAGCCACCTGGACAGCGAGCAGTTCTTC
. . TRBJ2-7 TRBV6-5 CASSHHTEQYF TGTGCCAGCAGCCACCACACCGAGCAGTACTTC
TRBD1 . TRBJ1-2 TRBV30 CAWRGQGDGYTF TGTGCCTGGAGGGGACAGGGCGATGGCTACACCTTC